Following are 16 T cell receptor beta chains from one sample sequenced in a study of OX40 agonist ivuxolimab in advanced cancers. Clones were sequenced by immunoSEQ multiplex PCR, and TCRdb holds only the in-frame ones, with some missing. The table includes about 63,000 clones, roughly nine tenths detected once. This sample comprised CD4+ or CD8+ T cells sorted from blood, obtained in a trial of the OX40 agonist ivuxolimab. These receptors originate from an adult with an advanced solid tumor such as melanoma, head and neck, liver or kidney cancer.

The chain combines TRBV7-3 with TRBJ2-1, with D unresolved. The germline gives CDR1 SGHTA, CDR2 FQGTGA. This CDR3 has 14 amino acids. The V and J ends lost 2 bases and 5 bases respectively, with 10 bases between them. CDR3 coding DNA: TGTGCCAGCAGCTTATTGGGATACGACAATGAGCAGTTCTTC. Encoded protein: CASSLLGYDNEQFF.

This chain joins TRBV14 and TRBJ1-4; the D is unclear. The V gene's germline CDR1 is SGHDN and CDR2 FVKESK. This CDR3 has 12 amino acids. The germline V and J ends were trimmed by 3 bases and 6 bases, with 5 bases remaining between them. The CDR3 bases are TGTGCCAGCAGCCAGTTTCATGAAAAACTGTTTTTT. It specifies CASSQFHEKLFF. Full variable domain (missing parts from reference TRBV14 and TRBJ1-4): EAGVTQFPSHSVIEKGQTVTLRCDPISGHDNLYWYRRVMGKEIKFLLHFVKESKQDESGMPNNRFLAERTGGTYSTLKVQPAELEDSGVYFCASSQFHEKLFFGSGTQLSVL.

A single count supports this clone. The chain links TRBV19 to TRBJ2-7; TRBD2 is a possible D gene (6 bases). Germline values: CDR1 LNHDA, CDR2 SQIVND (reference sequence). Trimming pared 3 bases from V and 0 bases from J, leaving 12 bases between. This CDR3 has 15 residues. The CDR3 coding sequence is TGTGCCAGTAGTATGAATACGGGGGTCTCCTACGAGCAGTACTTC. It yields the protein CASSMNTGVSYEQYF.

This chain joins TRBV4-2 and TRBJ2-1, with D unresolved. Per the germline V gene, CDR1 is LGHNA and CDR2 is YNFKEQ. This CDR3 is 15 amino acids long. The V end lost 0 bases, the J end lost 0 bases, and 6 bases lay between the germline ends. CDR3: CASSQDYNSYNEQFF. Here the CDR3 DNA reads TGTGCCAGCAGCCAAGATTATAACTCCTACAATGAGCAGTTCTTC.

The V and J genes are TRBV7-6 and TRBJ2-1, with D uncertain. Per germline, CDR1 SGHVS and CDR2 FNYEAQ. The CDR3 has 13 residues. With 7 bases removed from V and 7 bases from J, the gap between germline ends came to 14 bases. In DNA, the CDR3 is TGTGCCAGCACCCCCTCAAGCTTAAATGAGCAGTTCTTC. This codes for CASTPSSLNEQFF.

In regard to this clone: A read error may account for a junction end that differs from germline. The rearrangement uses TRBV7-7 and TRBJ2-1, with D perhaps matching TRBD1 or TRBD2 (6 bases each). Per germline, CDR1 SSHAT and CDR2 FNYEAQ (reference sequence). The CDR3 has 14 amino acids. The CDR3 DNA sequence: TGTGCTAGCAGCTTAGAGGGGGGCAACAATGAGCAGTTCTTC. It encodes CASSLEGGNNEQFF.

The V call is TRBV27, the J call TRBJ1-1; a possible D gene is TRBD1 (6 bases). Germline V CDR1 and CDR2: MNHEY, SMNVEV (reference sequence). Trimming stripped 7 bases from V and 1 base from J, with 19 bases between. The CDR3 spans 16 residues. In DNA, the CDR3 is TGTGCCAGCAAAGTGGATCTGTGGGGGCAGAACACTGAAGCTTTCTTT. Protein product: CASKVDLWGQNTEAFF.

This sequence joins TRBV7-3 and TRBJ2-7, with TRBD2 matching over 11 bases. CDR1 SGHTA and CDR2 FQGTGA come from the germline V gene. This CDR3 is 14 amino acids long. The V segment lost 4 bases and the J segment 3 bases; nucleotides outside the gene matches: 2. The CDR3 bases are TGTGCCAGCAGCTCGACTAGCGGGAACTACGAGCAGTACTTC. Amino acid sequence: CASSSTSGNYEQYF.

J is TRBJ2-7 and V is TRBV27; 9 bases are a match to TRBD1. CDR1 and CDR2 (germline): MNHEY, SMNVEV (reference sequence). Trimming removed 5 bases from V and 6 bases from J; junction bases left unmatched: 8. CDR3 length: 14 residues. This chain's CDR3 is CASSPWDREFEQYF. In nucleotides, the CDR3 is TGTGCCAGCAGTCCTTGGGACAGGGAGTTCGAGCAGTACTTC.

In DNA form, the CDR3 reads TGTGCCAGCAGAACAGGGCGGGAGGCGTTTAGCACTGAAGCTTTCTTT. This encodes CASRTGREAFSTEAFF. The V call is TRBV28, the J call TRBJ1-1; tentatively, D is TRBD1 (6 bases). Trimming cost V 6 bases and J 4 bases, with 21 bases left between them. CDR3 size: 16 residues. CDR1 is MDHEN and CDR2 is SYDVKM in the germline V gene. The entire variable domain, with the rest obtained from reference TRBV28 and TRBJ1-1, is as follows: DVKVTQSSRYLVKRTGEKVFLECVQDMDHENMFWYRQDPGLGLRLIYFSYDVKMKEKGDIPEGYSVSREKKERFSLILESASTNQTSMYLCASRTGREAFSTEAFFGQGTRLTVV.

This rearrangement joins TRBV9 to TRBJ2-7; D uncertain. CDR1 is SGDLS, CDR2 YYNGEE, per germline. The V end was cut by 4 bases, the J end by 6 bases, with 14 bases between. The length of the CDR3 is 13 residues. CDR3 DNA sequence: TGTGCCAGCAGCCCCCTACAGTATTCCGAGCAGTACTTC. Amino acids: CASSPLQYSEQYF.

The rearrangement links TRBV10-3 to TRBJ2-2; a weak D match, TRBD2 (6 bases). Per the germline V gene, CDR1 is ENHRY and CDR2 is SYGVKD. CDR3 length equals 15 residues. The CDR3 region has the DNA TGTGCGGTTCGGGAGAATCAGGTGAACACCGGGGAGCTGTTTTTT. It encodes CAVRENQVNTGELFF.

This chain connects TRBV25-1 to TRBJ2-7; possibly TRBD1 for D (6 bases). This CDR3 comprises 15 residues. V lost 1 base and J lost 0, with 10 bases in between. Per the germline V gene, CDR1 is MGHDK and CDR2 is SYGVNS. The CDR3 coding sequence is TGTGCCAGCAGTGAATCGGGACATTCCTCCTACGAGCAGTACTTC. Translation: CASSESGHSSYEQYF.

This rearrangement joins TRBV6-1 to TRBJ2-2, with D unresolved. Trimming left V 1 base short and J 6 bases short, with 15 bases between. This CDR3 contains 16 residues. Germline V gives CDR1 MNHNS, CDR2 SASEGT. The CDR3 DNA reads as TGTGCCAGCAGTGAAGTAGTGATGCCTCTATCCGGGGAGCTGTTTTTT. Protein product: CASSEVVMPLSGELFF.

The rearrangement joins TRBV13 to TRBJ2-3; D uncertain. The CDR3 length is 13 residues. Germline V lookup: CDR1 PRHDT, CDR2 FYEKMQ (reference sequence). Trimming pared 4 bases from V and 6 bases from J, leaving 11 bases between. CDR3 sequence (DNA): TGTGCCAGCAGCTCATACATGGGGGATACGCAGTATTTT. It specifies CASSSYMGDTQYF.

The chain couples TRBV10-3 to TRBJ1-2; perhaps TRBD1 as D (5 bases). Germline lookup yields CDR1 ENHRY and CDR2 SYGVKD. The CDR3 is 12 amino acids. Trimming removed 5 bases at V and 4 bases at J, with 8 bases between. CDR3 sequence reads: CAISPGGYGYTF. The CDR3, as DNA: TGTGCCATCAGTCCGGGGGGCTATGGCTACACCTTC.